Listed below are T cell receptor beta chains from one sample, sequenced in a study of cytomegalovirus exposure and HLA in healthy donors. Assay: immunoSEQ multiplex PCR; the TCRdb copy retains only in-frame clones and omits some. The sample has 150,000 or so clones, less than 90% seen once. Sequencing used PBMCs. These receptors were taken from a woman aged 50 to 65 in good health and CMV-seropositive. Each CDR3 is given with its conserved first and last residue. D genes are given only for firm matches. The listing skips clone size in some rows; elsewhere it reads once, few, many or a size class.

j_call	d_call	clone_size	v_call	cdr3_nt	cdr3_aa
TRBJ1-2	-	-	TRBV7-2	TGTGCCAGCAGCTTACAGGGCCGGGCCCCCTATGGCTACACCTTC	CASSLQGRAPYGYTF
TRBJ1-5	-	-	TRBV28	TGTGCCAGCAGTTGGGGAGGCTCAAGCAATCAGCCCCAGCATTTT	CASSWGGSSNQPQHF
TRBJ2-3	-	-	TRBV5-1	TGCGCCAGCAGCTTGTCGGCAGGGGGGTCTTCCACAGATACGCAGTATTTT	CASSLSAGGSSTDTQYF
TRBJ1-1	TRBD1	-	TRBV19	TGTGCCAGTAGTAGTCCGGGACAGGAGCGTAAAGCTTTCTTT	CASSSPGQERKAFF
TRBJ2-3	-	-	TRBV28	TGTGCCAGCAGTTTAAGTGGGAGCACCCACCCTAGCACAGATACGCAGTATTTT	CASSLSGSTHPSTDTQYF
TRBJ2-3	TRBD2	-	TRBV5-1	TGCGCCAGCAGCTCCAGCGGGGGCACAGATACGCAGTATTTT	CASSSSGGTDTQYF
TRBJ1-5	-	-	TRBV6-1	TGTGCCAGCAGAACCGAGGGGGGGCTAAATCAGCCCCAGCATTTT	CASRTEGGLNQPQHF
TRBJ1-2	-	few	TRBV10-1	TGCGCCAGCAGTGAAGACAGTGATTATGGCTACACCTTC	CASSEDSDYGYTF
TRBJ2-3	-	-	TRBV10-1	TGCGCCAGCAGTGGACAGCCCCGATCAATTTACACAGATACGCAGTATTTT	CASSGQPRSIYTDTQYF
TRBJ2-7	TRBD2	-	TRBV11-3	TGTGCCAGCAGCCCCGGGACTAGAGCTGATGAGCAGTACTTC	CASSPGTRADEQYF
TRBJ2-7	-	-	TRBV27	TGTGCCAGCAGTTTATCGAACTGGGGCGACGTCTCCTACGAGCAGTACTTC	CASSLSNWGDVSYEQYF
TRBJ1-4	-	-	TRBV30	TGTGCCTCCGTAACCGGGGTTTACTCGGAAAAACTGTTTTTT	CASVTGVYSEKLFF
TRBJ2-5	-	-	TRBV18	TGTGCCAGCTCCCAGGGCCAGGGAGAGACCCAGTACTTC	CASSQGQGETQYF
TRBJ2-5	TRBD1	-	TRBV2	TGTGCCAGCAGTCCCACAGGGGGCGGAGAGACCCAGTACTTC	CASSPTGGGETQYF
TRBJ2-1	-	-	TRBV7-3	TGTGCCAGCAGCTTAAGGGGAGCCCATGAGCAGTTCTTC	CASSLRGAHEQFF
TRBJ1-4	-	-	TRBV5-8	TGTGCCAGCAGCTTGCGGGGGGGCGAGGGTGAAAAACTGTTTTTT	CASSLRGGEGEKLFF
TRBJ1-2	TRBD1	-	TRBV7-6	TGTGCCAGCAGCCCCAGGGACAGGGCTAACTATGGCTACACCTTC	CASSPRDRANYGYTF
TRBJ2-1	-	-	TRBV4-1	TGCGCCAGCAGCCAAGATCGGTACGCTGGACTAACCAATGAGCAGTTCTTC	CASSQDRYAGLTNEQFF